Following are 6 T cell receptor beta chains from one sample sequenced in a study of OX40 agonist ivuxolimab in advanced cancers. Using immunoSEQ multiplex PCR, the repertoire was profiled, and TCRdb retains in-frame clones only, with some absent. The sample contains about 60,000 clones, around 83% of which appear only once. The specimen was CD4+ or CD8+ T cells sorted from blood, collected in a trial of the OX40 agonist ivuxolimab. All receptors derive from an adult with an advanced solid tumor such as melanoma, head and neck, liver or kidney cancer.

This chain connects TRBV6-5 to TRBJ1-1; D is ambiguous. Germline V CDR1 and CDR2: MNHEY, SVGAGI. This CDR3 has 15 amino acids. V was clipped by 8 bases and J by 0 bases, with 16 bases between them. Here the CDR3 DNA reads TGTGCCAGCGGACGTCCAGGCACAATGAACACTGAAGCTTTCTTT. Translating gives CASGRPGTMNTEAFF.

The CDR3 DNA is TGTGCCAGCTCACCAACGGGGAACCAACAGGGACTCTCTGGAAACACCATATATTTT. It translates to CASSPTGNQQGLSGNTIYF. The rearrangement links TRBV18 to TRBJ1-3, with D possibly matching TRBD1 (6 bases). Looked up from germline, CDR1 is KGHSH and CDR2 is LQKENI. Between the trimmed V and J ends, which lost 2 bases and 0 bases, there was a span of 20 bases. The CDR3 sequence is 19 residues long. The full variable domain, with the rest looked up from reference TRBV18 and TRBJ1-3, is NAGVMQNPRHLVRRRGQEARLRCSPMKGHSHVYWYRQLPEEGLKFMVYLQKENIIDESGMPKERFSAEFPKEGPSILRIQQVVRGDSAAYFCASSPTGNQQGLSGNTIYFGEGSWLTVV.

This chain links TRBV5-4 with TRBJ2-1; no definite D call. With 0 bases removed from V and 9 bases from J, the gap between germline ends came to 7 bases. Germline V gives CDR1 SGHNT, CDR2 YYREEE (reference sequence). The CDR3 runs to 12 residues. The CDR3 region is CASSLVLGEQFF. The CDR3 region has the DNA TGTGCCAGCAGCTTGGTGTTAGGTGAGCAGTTCTTC. The full variable domain, in which reference TRBV5-4 and TRBJ2-1 provide the parts outside the CDR3, is ETGVTQSPTHLIKTRGQQVTLRCSSQSGHNTVSWYQQALGQGPQFIFQYYREEENGRGNFPPRFSGLQFPNYSSELNVNALELDDSALYLCASSLVLGEQFFGPGTRLTVL.

This chain joins TRBV9 and TRBJ2-3, with D uncertain. The germline CDR1 and CDR2 sequences are SGDLS and YYNGEE. The CDR3 loop spans 16 amino acids. Deletions cut 1 base from V and 0 bases from J, with 12 bases between. The CDR3 DNA sequence: TGTGCCAGCAGCGTATCGGCGACTCCTAGCACAGATACGCAGTATTTT. This gives the protein CASSVSATPSTDTQYF.

This clone was picked up a small number of times. The chain is built from TRBV4-2 and TRBJ2-2, with 7 bases that match TRBD2. V lost 3 bases to trimming and J lost 2 bases; unmatched junction nucleotides: 3. Germline V gives CDR1 LGHNA, CDR2 YNFKEQ. The length of the CDR3 is 15 residues. CDR3 DNA sequence: TGTGCCAGCAGCCAGGGCGGGGGAAACACCGGGGAGCTGTTTTTT. Protein: CASSQGGGNTGELFF.

The V call is TRBV5-1, the J call TRBJ2-5; 10 bases line up with TRBD2. Looked up from germline, CDR1 is SGHRS and CDR2 is YFSETQ. CDR3 length: 14 amino acids. Trimming cost V 1 base and J 4 bases; bases outside gene matches: 1. The CDR3 DNA reads TGCGCCAGCAGCTTGACTAGCGGGATAGAGACCCAGTACTTC. Amino acids: CASSLTSGIETQYF. Full variable domain (rest looked up from reference TRBV5-1 and TRBJ2-5): KAGVTQTPRYLIKTRGQQVTLSCSPISGHRSVSWYQQTPGQGLQFLFEYFSETQRNKGNFPGRFSGRQFSNSRSEMNVSTLELGDSALYLCASSLTSGIETQYFGPGTRLLVL.